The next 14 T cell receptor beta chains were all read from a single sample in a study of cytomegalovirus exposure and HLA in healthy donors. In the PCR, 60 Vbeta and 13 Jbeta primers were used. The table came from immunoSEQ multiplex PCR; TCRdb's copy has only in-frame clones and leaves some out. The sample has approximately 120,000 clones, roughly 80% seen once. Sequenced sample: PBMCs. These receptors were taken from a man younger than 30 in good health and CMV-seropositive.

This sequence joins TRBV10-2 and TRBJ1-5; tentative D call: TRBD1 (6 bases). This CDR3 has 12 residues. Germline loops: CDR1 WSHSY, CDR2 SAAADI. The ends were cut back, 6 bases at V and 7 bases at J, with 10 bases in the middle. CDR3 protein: CASSPGEQPQHF. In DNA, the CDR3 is TGCGCCAGCAGCCCAGGGGAACAGCCCCAGCATTTT.

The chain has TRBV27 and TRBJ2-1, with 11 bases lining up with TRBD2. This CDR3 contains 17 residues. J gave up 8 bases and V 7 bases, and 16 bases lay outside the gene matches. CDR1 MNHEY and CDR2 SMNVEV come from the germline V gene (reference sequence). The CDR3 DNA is TGTGCCAGCATCCGCGGGACTAGCGGTCCTTTCCGGGATGAGCAGTTCTTC. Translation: CASIRGTSGPFRDEQFF.

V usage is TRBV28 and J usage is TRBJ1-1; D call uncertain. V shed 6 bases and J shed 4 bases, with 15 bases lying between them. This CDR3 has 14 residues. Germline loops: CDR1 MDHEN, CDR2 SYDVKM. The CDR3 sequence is CASRFRGGSTEAFF. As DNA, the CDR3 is TGTGCCAGCAGGTTCCGGGGAGGGAGCACTGAAGCTTTCTTT.

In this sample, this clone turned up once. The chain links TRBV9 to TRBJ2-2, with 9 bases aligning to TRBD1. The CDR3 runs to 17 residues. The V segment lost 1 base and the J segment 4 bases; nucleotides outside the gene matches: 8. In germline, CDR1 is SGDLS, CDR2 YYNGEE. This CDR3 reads CASSVYPGTGITGELFF. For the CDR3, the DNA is TGTGCCAGCAGCGTATATCCCGGGACAGGGATCACCGGGGAGCTGTTTTTT. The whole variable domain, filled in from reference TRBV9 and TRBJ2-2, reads DSGVTQTPKHLITATGQRVTLRCSPRSGDLSVYWYQQSLDQGLQFLIQYYNGEERAKGNILERFSAQQFPDLHSELNLSSLELGDSALYFCASSVYPGTGITGELFFGEGSRLTVL.

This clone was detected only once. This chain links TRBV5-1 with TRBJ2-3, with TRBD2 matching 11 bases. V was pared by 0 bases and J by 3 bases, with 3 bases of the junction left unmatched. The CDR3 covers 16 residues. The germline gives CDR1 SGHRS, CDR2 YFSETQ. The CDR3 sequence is CASSLGTSGFTDTQYF. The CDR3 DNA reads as TGCGCCAGCAGCTTGGGGACTAGCGGGTTTACAGATACGCAGTATTTT.

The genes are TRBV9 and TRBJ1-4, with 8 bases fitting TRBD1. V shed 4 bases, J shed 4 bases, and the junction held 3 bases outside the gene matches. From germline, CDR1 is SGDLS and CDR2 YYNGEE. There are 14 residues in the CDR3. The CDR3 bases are TGTGCCAGCAGCCACGGACAGGGTAATGAAAAACTGTTTTTT. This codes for CASSHGQGNEKLFF.

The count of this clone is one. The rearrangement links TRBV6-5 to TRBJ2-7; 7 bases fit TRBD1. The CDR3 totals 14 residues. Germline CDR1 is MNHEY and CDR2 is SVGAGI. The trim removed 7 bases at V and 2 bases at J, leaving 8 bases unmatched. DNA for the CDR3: TGTGCCAGCAACCCGACAGGGAATCCCTACGAGCAGTACTTC. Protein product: CASNPTGNPYEQYF.

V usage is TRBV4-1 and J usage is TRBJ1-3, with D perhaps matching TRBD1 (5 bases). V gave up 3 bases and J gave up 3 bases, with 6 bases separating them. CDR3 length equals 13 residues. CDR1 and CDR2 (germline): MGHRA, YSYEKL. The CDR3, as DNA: TGCGCCAGCAGCCATACAGGTGGAAACACCATATATTTT. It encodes CASSHTGGNTIYF.

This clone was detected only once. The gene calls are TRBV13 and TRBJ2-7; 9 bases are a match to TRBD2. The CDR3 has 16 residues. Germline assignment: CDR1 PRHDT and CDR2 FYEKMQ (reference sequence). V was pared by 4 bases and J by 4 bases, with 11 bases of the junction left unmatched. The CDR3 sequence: CASSSPSAGGPYEQYF. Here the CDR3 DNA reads TGTGCCAGCAGCTCCCCCTCCGCGGGGGGGCCATACGAGCAGTACTTC.

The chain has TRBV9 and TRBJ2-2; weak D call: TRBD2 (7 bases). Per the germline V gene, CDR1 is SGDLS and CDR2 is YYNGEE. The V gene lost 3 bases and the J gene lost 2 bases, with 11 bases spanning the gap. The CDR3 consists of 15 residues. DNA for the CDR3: TGTGCCAGCAGCGGCGGGGGCTCAAACACCGGGGAGCTGTTTTTT. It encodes CASSGGGSNTGELFF.

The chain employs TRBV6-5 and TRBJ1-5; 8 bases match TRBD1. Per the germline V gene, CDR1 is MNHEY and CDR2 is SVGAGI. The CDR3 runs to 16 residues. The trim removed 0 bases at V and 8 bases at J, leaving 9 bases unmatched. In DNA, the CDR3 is TGTGCCAGCAGTTACTCGTTCTCCAGGGGGCTCGAGCCCCAGCATTTT. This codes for CASSYSFSRGLEPQHF.

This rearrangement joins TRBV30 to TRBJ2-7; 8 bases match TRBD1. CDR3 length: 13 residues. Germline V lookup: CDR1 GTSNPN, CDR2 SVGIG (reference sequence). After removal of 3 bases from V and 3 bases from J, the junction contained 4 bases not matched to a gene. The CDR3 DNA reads TGTGCCTGGAGCGGACAGGGACACTACGAGCAGTACTTC. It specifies CAWSGQGHYEQYF. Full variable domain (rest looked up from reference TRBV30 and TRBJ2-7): SQTIHQWPATLVQPVGSPLSLECTVEGTSNPNLYWYRQAAGRGLQLLFYSVGIGQISSEVPQNLSASRPQDRQFILSSKKLLLSDSGFYLCAWSGQGHYEQYFGPGTRLTVT.

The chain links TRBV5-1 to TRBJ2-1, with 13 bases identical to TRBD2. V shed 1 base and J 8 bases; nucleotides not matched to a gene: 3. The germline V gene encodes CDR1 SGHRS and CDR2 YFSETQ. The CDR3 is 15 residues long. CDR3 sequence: CASSLRTSGGYEQFF. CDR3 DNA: TGCGCCAGCAGCTTGCGGACTAGCGGGGGCTATGAGCAGTTCTTC.

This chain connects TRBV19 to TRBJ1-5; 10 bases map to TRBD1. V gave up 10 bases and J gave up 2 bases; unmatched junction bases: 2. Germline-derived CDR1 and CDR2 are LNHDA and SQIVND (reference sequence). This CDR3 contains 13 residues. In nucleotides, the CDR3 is TGTGCCACAGGGACAGGGGGCAATCAGCCCCAGCATTTT. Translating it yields CATGTGGNQPQHF.